This passage covers 3 T cell receptor beta chains from one sample sequenced in a study of cytomegalovirus exposure and HLA in healthy donors. PCR was performed using 60 Vbeta and 13 Jbeta primers. Generated by immunoSEQ multiplex PCR, the TCRdb table keeps only in-frame clones and is missing some. The table has tens of thousands of clones, roughly 70% seen once; the top ten hold about 5.7%. Sequencing was done on a sample of PBMCs. All receptors derive from a man aged 45-60 years in good health and CMV-seronegative.

This chain connects TRBV5-6 to TRBJ1-1; the D gene is possibly TRBD1 (6 bases). CDR3 size: 16 residues. The germline CDR1 and CDR2 sequences are SGHDT and YYEEEE. Trimming left V 4 bases short and J 1 base short, with 17 bases between. CDR3 in amino acids: CASSSNQGSWNTEAFF. CDR3 coding DNA: TGTGCCAGCAGCAGCAACCAGGGGAGTTGGAACACTGAAGCTTTCTTT.

The chain uses TRBV10-1 and TRBJ1-1; D gene unclear. Germline-derived CDR1 and CDR2 are WNHNN and SYGVQD (reference sequence). CDR3 length: 13 residues. V shed 6 bases and J shed 1 base, with 9 bases lying between them. The CDR3 DNA reads as TGCGCCAGCAGCTTAGAGGGGAACACTGAAGCTTTCTTT. This gives the protein CASSLEGNTEAFF.

The chain employs TRBV20-1 and TRBJ1-1; possibly TRBD1 for D (5 bases). Germline CDR1 and CDR2: DFQATT and SNEGSKA (reference sequence). The CDR3 is 11 amino acids. The V and J ends lost 1 base and 10 bases respectively, with 10 bases between them. The CDR3 bases are TGCAGTGCTAGAGTTAGGGGTGGAGCTTTCTTT. Its protein is CSARVRGGAFF.